These 27 T cell receptor beta chains came from one sample sequenced in a study of response to subunit inactivated influenza vaccine. One entry per CDR3 protein, called by TCRdb with MiXCR from the RT-PCR reads. The profile covers 450,000 to 700,000 distinct CDR3 sequences, with about 14% appearing a single time and around 10% taken by the ten largest. The sequences come from PBMCs from blood, collected 11 to 12 days after vaccination. The source is a man aged 45-65 years who received an inactivated influenza vaccine.

As for this clonotype: Its ends do not fully match the called genes, so a read error is possible. This chain uses TRBV5-6 with TRBJ2-7; 8 nucleotides align to TRBD1. This CDR3 is built from 14 residues. CDR1 is SGHDT and CDR2 is YYEEEE in the germline V gene. CDR3 nucleotide sequence: TGTGCCAGCAGCACTCCGGGACAGGAGTACGAGCGGTACTTC. Translation gives CASSTPGQEYERYF.

This clonotype was counted a few times. In nucleotides, the CDR3 is TGCAGTGTCCACCCAGGGTCCACTGAAGCTTTCTTT. It codes for CSVHPGSTEAFF. This chain joins TRBV20-1 and TRBJ1-1; TRBD1 might be the D (5 bases). Germline CDR1 reads DFQATT; CDR2 reads SNEGSKA (reference sequence). The CDR3 has 12 residues. V was cut by 7 bases and J by 4 bases, with 13 bases left in between.

To note about this clonotype: Germline is not matched at one junction end, which may reflect a read error. The gene calls are TRBV28 and TRBJ1-3, with 9 nucleotides matching TRBD1. Germline CDR1 and CDR2: MDHEN and SYDVKM. This CDR3 is 15 amino acids long. The CDR3 DNA sequence: TGTGCCAGCGGTTTGGGGACAGGGTATGGAAACACCATATATTTT. This sequence encodes CASGLGTGYGNTIYF.

This clonotype appeared a few times. V gene TRBV9 combines with J gene TRBJ1-6; 8 bases map to TRBD1. Germline V lookup: CDR1 SGDLS, CDR2 YYNGEE. The length of the CDR3 is 15 residues. V lost 3 bases and J lost 7; bases outside the gene matches: 6. The CDR3 region is CASSGQGALNSPLHF. In DNA, the CDR3 is TGTGCCAGCAGCGGGCAGGGGGCCTTAAATTCACCCCTCCACTTT.

This clonotype was recorded a few times. The chain is built from TRBV12-3 or TRBV12-4 and TRBJ2-5, with TRBD1 matching 8 bases. The CDR3 runs to 13 residues. V was clipped by 5 bases and J by 4 bases; unmatched bases: 3. CDR3 in amino acids: CASSDRGAETQYF. Written as DNA, the CDR3 is TGTGCCAGCAGTGACAGGGGTGCAGAGACCCAGTACTTC.

This clonotype appeared a few times. This rearrangement joins TRBV15 to TRBJ2-2; 9 nucleotides line up with TRBD2. Germline CDR1 and CDR2: LNHNV and YYDKDF (reference sequence). V shed 8 bases, J shed 4 bases, and the junction held 8 bases outside the gene matches. The CDR3 length is 15 residues. CDR3 sequence reads: CATGGGGPGTGELFF. The CDR3 DNA reads as TGTGCCACCGGCGGGGGGGGGCCGGGCACCGGGGAGCTGTTTTTT.

This chain joins TRBV5-1 and TRBJ2-7; D unresolved. This CDR3 comprises 15 residues. CDR1 SGHRS and CDR2 YFSETQ come from the germline V gene. Trimming took off 3 bases at V and 2 bases at J, with 15 bases between the two ends. The CDR3 loop reads CASSSSGSPAYEQYF. The DNA of the CDR3 is TGCGCCAGCAGCTCAAGTGGATCCCCTGCCTACGAGCAGTACTTC.

This clonotype has more than one count but fewer than ten. The chain uses TRBV28 and TRBJ1-5; 8 positions match TRBD1. V was pared by 2 bases and J by 5 bases, with 5 bases of the junction left unmatched. The CDR3 has 15 residues. Looked up from germline, CDR1 is MDHEN and CDR2 is SYDVKM. The CDR3 reads CASSLDGQGYQPQHF. Written as DNA, the CDR3 is TGTGCCAGCAGTTTAGACGGACAGGGTTATCAGCCCCAGCATTTT.

This clonotype was found many times. The chain joins TRBV10-3 to TRBJ1-1; weak D call: TRBD1 (6 bases). CDR1 and CDR2 from the germline V gene are ENHRY and SYGVKD. V was clipped by 7 bases and J by 5 bases, with 20 bases between them. CDR3 length: 15 amino acids. The CDR3 DNA is TGTGCCATCACGGGTAAGGGGCAGGGGAGAACTGAAGCTTTCTTT. The encoded protein is CAITGKGQGRTEAFF.

V is TRBV5-6 and J is TRBJ2-3, with TRBD1 identical over 9 bases. The V gene end was trimmed by 0 bases and the J gene end by 6 bases; junction bases not matched to a gene: 5. Looked up from germline, CDR1 is SGHDT and CDR2 is YYEEEE. CDR3 size: 15 residues. DNA of the CDR3: TGTGCCAGCAGCTTGGGTGGGACAGGGCAGGATACGCAGTATTTT. This codes for CASSLGGTGQDTQYF. The full variable domain, completed using reference TRBV5-6 and TRBJ2-3, is DAGVTQSPTHLIKTRGQQVTLRCSPKSGHDTVSWYQQALGQGPQFIFQYYEEEERQRGNFPDRFSGHQFPNYSSELNVNALLLGDSALYLCASSLGGTGQDTQYFGPGTRLTVL.

V gene TRBV20-1 combines with J gene TRBJ2-7, with D hard to call. The CDR3 has 14 residues. The V and J ends lost 2 bases and 2 bases respectively, with 13 bases between them. Germline loops: CDR1 DFQATT, CDR2 SNEGSKA (reference sequence). The CDR3 protein is CSARTSTEAYEQYF. In nucleotides, the CDR3 is TGCAGTGCTAGAACATCAACAGAAGCCTACGAGCAGTACTTC.

This clonotype has just a few counts. V gene TRBV5-1 combines with J gene TRBJ1-1; possibly TRBD1 for D (6 bases). The germline gives CDR1 SGHRS, CDR2 YFSETQ. The germline V and J ends were trimmed by 4 bases and 4 bases, with 14 bases remaining between them. The CDR3 is 14 residues long. This chain's CDR3 is CASSRGQFVTEAFF. In DNA form, the CDR3 reads TGCGCCAGCAGCAGAGGACAGTTTGTCACTGAAGCTTTCTTT.

The J gene is TRBJ2-5, the V gene TRBV12-3 or TRBV12-4, with 7 bases aligning to TRBD1. V lost 6 bases and J lost 5; bases outside the gene matches: 9. The CDR3 totals 14 residues. The CDR3 region has the DNA TGTGCCAGCAGAGGGGACAGTACGGCCGAGACCCAGTACTTC. This translates into CASRGDSTAETQYF.

There are many counts of this clonotype. CDR3 sequence: CASSLLAGAYEQYF. In nucleotides, the CDR3 is TGTGCCAGCAGTTTACTAGCGGGAGCCTACGAGCAGTACTTC. The chain recombines TRBV27 with TRBJ2-7; 10 positions match TRBD2. Trimming took 2 bases from V and 2 from J; bases not matched to a gene: 0. The CDR3 has 14 amino acids. CDR1 is MNHEY, CDR2 SMNVEV, per germline (reference sequence).

This chain connects TRBV7-8 to TRBJ2-4; D gene unclear. The ends were cut back, 5 bases at V and 0 bases at J, with 17 bases in the middle. CDR3 length equals 17 residues. Germline-derived CDR1 and CDR2 are SGHVS and FQNEAQ. CDR3 bases: TGTGCCAGCAGCCCAGGCCCTGGCGAGCTAGCCAAAAACATTCAGTACTTC. Encoded protein: CASSPGPGELAKNIQYF.

In this sample, this clonotype turned up a few times. This chain connects TRBV7-9 to TRBJ2-7; a weak D match, TRBD1 (5 bases). CDR1 is SEHNR, CDR2 FQNEAQ, per germline (reference sequence). V lost 2 bases and J lost 4, with 9 bases in between. This CDR3 comprises 13 residues. CDR3 in amino acids: CASSLLGEYEQYF. CDR3 bases: TGTGCCAGCAGCTTATTAGGGGAATACGAGCAGTACTTC.

This clonotype was observed a handful of times. The gene calls are TRBV6-2 or TRBV6-3 and TRBJ1-5; 7 bases are a match to TRBD1. J gave up 0 bases and V 4 bases, and 9 bases lay outside the gene matches. Germline values: CDR1 MNHEY, CDR2 SVGEGT. The CDR3 sequence is 17 residues long. DNA of the CDR3: TGTGCCAGCAGTTTGGACCAGGGGGTAGGTAGCAATCAGCCCCAGCATTTT. Protein: CASSLDQGVGSNQPQHF.

This clonotype was recorded a few times. V usage is TRBV30 and J usage is TRBJ2-1, with 7 nucleotides matching TRBD1. Per the germline V gene, CDR1 is GTSNPN and CDR2 is SVGIG (reference sequence). The CDR3 runs 13 residues. V was clipped by 1 base and J by 12 bases; unmatched bases: 9. CDR3 sequence (DNA): TGTGCCTGGAGTGAGGTTGGGACAGAGGGGCAGTTCTTC. It translates to CAWSEVGTEGQFF.

The chain couples TRBV7-6 to TRBJ2-3; perhaps D is TRBD1 or TRBD2 (7 bases each). The V end was cut by 1 base, the J end by 9 bases, with 17 bases between. The germline gives CDR1 SGHVS, CDR2 FNYEAQ. This CDR3 region has 15 residues. CDR3 loop: CASSLGSHQGGTQYF. CDR3 coding DNA: TGTGCCAGCAGCTTAGGGTCCCACCAGGGGGGGACGCAGTATTTT.

This clonotype came up a few times. This rearrangement joins TRBV6-1 to TRBJ1-5; D remains unclear. The CDR3 spans 13 residues. The germline V and J ends were trimmed by 1 base and 6 bases, with 7 bases remaining between them. Germline V gene lookup returns CDR1 MNHNS and CDR2 SASEGT. DNA for the CDR3: TGTGCCAGCAGTGAAGATCGGACTCAGCCCCAGCATTTT. As protein: CASSEDRTQPQHF.

This clonotype came up a few times. The CDR3 DNA sequence: TGCAGTGCTCGCGAAGTCGGACGGACTAATCAGCCCCAGCATTTT. Amino acids: CSAREVGRTNQPQHF. This chain uses TRBV20-1 with TRBJ1-5, with D uncertain. Germline CDR1 is DFQATT and CDR2 is SNEGSKA (reference sequence). The V gene lost 5 bases and the J gene lost 4 bases, with 18 bases spanning the gap. This CDR3 has 15 residues.

At least ten counts were recorded for this clonotype. The chain has TRBV6-5 and TRBJ2-3; the match to TRBD1 covers 7 bases. CDR3 length: 15 residues. From germline, CDR1 is MNHEY and CDR2 SVGAGI. V lost 4 bases, J lost 5 bases, and 9 bases stayed unmatched. The CDR3 is CASSSLAGTEDTQYF. The CDR3 DNA follows: TGTGCCAGCAGTTCACTGGCTGGGACAGAAGATACGCAGTATTTT.

This sequence joins TRBV7-2 and TRBJ2-3, with 11 bases aligning to TRBD2. There are 15 residues in the CDR3. Germline V gene data show CDR1 as SGHTA and CDR2 as FQGNSA. The V and J ends lost 7 bases and 4 bases, in that order; junction bases with no gene match: 7. As DNA, the CDR3 is TGTGCCAGCACCACACTAGCGGGAGTCCCAGATACGCAGTATTTT. Its protein product is CASTTLAGVPDTQYF. The variable domain in full, completed from reference TRBV7-2 and TRBJ2-3, reads GAGVSQSPSNKVTEKGKDVELRCDPISGHTALYWYRQSLGQGLEFLIYFQGNSAPDKSGLPSDRFSAERTGGSVSTLTIQRTQQEDSAVYLCASTTLAGVPDTQYFGPGTRLTVL.

J is TRBJ2-1 and V is TRBV4-2; unclear D gene. Trimming shortened V by 0 bases and J by 0 bases, and 12 bases separated the two germline ends. The CDR3 has 17 residues. Germline CDR1 and CDR2: LGHNA and YNFKEQ. This CDR3 reads CASSQDTVLSSYNEQFF. CDR3 bases: TGTGCCAGCAGCCAAGATACAGTCCTAAGCTCCTACAATGAGCAGTTCTTC.

The rearrangement uses TRBV20-1 and TRBJ1-1; no reliable D call. The CDR3 totals 12 residues. CDR1 is DFQATT and CDR2 is SNEGSKA in the germline V gene (reference sequence). Trimming left V 6 bases short and J 5 bases short, with 13 bases between. The CDR3 sequence: CSALEVRTEAFF. The CDR3 nucleotides read TGCAGTGCCTTGGAGGTGAGGACTGAAGCTTTCTTT.

This clonotype turned up a few times. The chain uses TRBV3-1 and TRBJ2-1, with 8 bases fitting TRBD2. Unmatched junction bases numbered 11, after V lost 3 bases and J lost 4 bases. CDR3 length: 17 residues. CDR1 and CDR2 (germline): LGHDT, YNNKEL (reference sequence). The CDR3 is CASSQPRGGDLYNEQFF. CDR3 sequence (DNA): TGTGCCAGCAGCCAGCCCCGGGGGGGGGACTTATACAATGAGCAGTTCTTC.

This clonotype was counted only a few times. The V gene is TRBV27, the J gene TRBJ2-7, with no clear D. Trimming left V 4 bases short and J 3 bases short, with 13 bases between. Germline V gene sequence: CDR1 MNHEY, CDR2 SMNVEV (reference sequence). The CDR3 extends over 14 amino acids. Here the CDR3 DNA reads TGTGCCAGCAGTTCTCGGCTAGTTAGCTACGAGCAGTACTTC. Residues: CASSSRLVSYEQYF.